These 8 T cell receptor beta chains share one sample of origin, sequenced in a study of control samples from healthy donors and cancer patients. Sequencing used immunoSEQ multiplex PCR; TCRdb keeps in-frame clones, though not all of them. The table records about 140,000 clones, 80% to 90% of them present only once. The sample taken for sequencing was blood. These TCRs come from a woman younger than 45 in good health.

This clone was counted a single time. This sequence joins TRBV7-2 and TRBJ2-5; 8 bases are a match to TRBD2. The CDR3 has 14 residues. In germline, CDR1 is SGHTA, CDR2 FQGNSA. After removal of 5 bases from V and 1 base from J, the junction contained 3 bases not matched to a gene. As DNA, the CDR3 is TGTGCCAGCAGCCAGACTAGCGCCCAAGAGACCCAGTACTTC. Translating it yields CASSQTSAQETQYF.

The chain links TRBV7-3 to TRBJ2-3; 12 bases agree with TRBD2. Germline-derived CDR1 and CDR2 are SGHTA and FQGTGA. The V gene end was trimmed by 6 bases and the J gene end by 3 bases; junction bases not matched to a gene: 4. This CDR3 spans 15 amino acids. The DNA of the CDR3 is TGTGCCAGCAGTTACGGGACTAGCGGGACAGATACGCAGTATTTT. Its protein product is CASSYGTSGTDTQYF.

The CDR3 sequence is CASSPGGVSPLHF. DNA for the CDR3: TGTGCCAGCAGCCCGGGGGGGGTTTCACCCCTCCACTTT. The V and J genes are TRBV5-6 and TRBJ1-6; the D gene is possibly TRBD1 (5 bases). This CDR3 region has 13 residues. The V gene lost 4 bases and the J gene lost 9 bases, with 11 bases spanning the gap. Germline CDR1 and CDR2: SGHDT and YYEEEE.

The chain has TRBV3-1 (or the pseudogene TRBV3-2) and TRBJ2-7; no clear D gene. Trimming shortened V by 6 bases and J by 3 bases, and 9 bases separated the two germline ends. The CDR3 totals 12 residues. CDR1 LGHDT and CDR2 YNNKEL come from the germline V gene (reference sequence). CDR3 coding DNA: TGTGCCAGCAGGGCGAAGAACTACGAGCAGTACTTC. It specifies CASRAKNYEQYF.

This sequence joins TRBV28 and TRBJ1-4, with 9 bases identical to TRBD1. Germline values: CDR1 MDHEN, CDR2 SYDVKM. This CDR3 region has 15 residues. J gave up 8 bases and V 6 bases, and 10 bases lay outside the gene matches. This chain's CDR3 is CASSRDRVSGEKLFF. The CDR3 DNA sequence: TGTGCCAGCAGCCGGGACAGGGTTTCAGGAGAAAAACTGTTTTTT.

This clone was observed once. The chain joins TRBV6-6 to TRBJ2-3; 9 bases align to TRBD1. Germline V gene data show CDR1 as MNHNY and CDR2 as SVGAGI (reference sequence). V was pared by 8 bases and J by 4 bases, with 13 bases of the junction left unmatched. CDR3 size: 16 residues. This CDR3 reads CASHPFGTGFADTQYF. For the CDR3, the DNA is TGTGCCAGCCACCCTTTCGGGACAGGGTTTGCAGATACGCAGTATTTT.

V usage is TRBV5-1 and J usage is TRBJ2-5; 9 nucleotides line up with TRBD1. CDR1 is SGHRS and CDR2 is YFSETQ in the germline V gene. J was trimmed by 4 bases and V by 0 bases; bases with no gene match: 4. CDR3 length: 15 amino acids. The CDR3 region is CASSLGPQGAETQYF. CDR3 nucleotide sequence: TGCGCCAGCAGCTTGGGCCCACAGGGGGCAGAGACCCAGTACTTC.

The chain joins TRBV3-1 (or the pseudogene TRBV3-2) to TRBJ2-7; TRBD2 agrees at 13 bases. CDR3 length: 16 amino acids. V was clipped by 3 bases and J by 5 bases; unmatched bases: 7. Germline CDR1 and CDR2: LGHDT and YNNKEL (reference sequence). This CDR3 is CASSQPTSGRVHEQYF. The CDR3, as DNA: TGTGCCAGCAGCCAGCCCACTAGCGGGAGGGTCCACGAGCAGTACTTC.